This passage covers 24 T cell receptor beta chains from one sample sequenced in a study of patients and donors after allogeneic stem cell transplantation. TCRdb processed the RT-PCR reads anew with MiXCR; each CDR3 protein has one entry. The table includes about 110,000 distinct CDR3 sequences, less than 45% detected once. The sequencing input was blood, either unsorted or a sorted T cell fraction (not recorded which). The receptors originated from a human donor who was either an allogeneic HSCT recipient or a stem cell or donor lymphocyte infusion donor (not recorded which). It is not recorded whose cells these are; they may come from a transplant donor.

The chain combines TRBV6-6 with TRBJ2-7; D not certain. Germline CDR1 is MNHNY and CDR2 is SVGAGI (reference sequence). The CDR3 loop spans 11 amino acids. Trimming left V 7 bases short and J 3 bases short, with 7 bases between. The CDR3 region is CASTGNYEQYF. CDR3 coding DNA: TGTGCCAGCACAGGCAACTACGAGCAGTACTTC.

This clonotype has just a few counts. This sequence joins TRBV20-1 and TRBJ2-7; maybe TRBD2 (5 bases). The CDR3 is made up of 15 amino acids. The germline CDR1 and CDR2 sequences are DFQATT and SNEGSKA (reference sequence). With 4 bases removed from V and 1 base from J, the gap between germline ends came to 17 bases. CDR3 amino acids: CSATRGSGSSYEQYF. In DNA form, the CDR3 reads TGCAGTGCTACCCGAGGCAGCGGCAGTTCCTACGAGCAGTACTTC.

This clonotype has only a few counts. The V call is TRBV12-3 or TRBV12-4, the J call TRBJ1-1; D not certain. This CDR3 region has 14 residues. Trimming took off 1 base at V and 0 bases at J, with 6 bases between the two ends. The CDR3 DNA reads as TGTGCCAGCAGTTTAGACCGGCTGAACACTGAAGCTTTCTTT. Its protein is CASSLDRLNTEAFF.

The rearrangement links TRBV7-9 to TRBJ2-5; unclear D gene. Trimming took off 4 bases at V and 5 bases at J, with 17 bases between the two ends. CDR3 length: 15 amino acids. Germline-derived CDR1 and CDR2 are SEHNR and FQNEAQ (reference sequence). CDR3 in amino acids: CASSSPVGPSETQYF. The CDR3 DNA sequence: TGTGCCAGCAGCTCCCCGGTGGGCCCCAGTGAGACCCAGTACTTC.

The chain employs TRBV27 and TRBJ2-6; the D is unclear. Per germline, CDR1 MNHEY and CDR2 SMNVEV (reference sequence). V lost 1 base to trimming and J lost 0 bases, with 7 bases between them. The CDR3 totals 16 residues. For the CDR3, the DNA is TGTGCCAGCAGTTTATATAGGGCCTCTGGGGCCAACGTCCTGACTTTC. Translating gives CASSLYRASGANVLTF.

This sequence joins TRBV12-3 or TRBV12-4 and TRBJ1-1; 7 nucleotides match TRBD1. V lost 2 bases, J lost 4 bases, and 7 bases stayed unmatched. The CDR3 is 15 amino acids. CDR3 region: CASSLLGGGGTEAFF. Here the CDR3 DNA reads TGTGCCAGCAGTTTACTAGGGGGCGGGGGCACTGAAGCTTTCTTT.

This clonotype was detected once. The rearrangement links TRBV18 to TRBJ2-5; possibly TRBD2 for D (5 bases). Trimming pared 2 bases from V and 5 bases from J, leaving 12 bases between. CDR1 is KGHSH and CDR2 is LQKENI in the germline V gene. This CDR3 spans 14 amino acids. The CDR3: CASSPLGDAETQYF. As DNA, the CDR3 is TGTGCCAGCTCACCATTGGGAGACGCGGAGACCCAGTACTTC.

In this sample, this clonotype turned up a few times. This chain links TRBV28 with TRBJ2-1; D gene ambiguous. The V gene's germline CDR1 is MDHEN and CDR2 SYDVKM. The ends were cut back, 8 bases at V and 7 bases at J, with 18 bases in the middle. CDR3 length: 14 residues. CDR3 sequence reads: CASAPHTHSNEQFF. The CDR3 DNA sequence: TGTGCCAGCGCCCCTCACACACATTCTAATGAGCAGTTCTTC.

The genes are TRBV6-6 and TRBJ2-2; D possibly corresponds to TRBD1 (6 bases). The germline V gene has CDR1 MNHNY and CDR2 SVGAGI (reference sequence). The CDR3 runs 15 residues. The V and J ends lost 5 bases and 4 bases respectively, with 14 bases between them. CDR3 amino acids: CASSPFRGSTGELFF. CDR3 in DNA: TGTGCCAGCAGTCCATTCAGGGGCTCCACCGGGGAGCTGTTTTTT.

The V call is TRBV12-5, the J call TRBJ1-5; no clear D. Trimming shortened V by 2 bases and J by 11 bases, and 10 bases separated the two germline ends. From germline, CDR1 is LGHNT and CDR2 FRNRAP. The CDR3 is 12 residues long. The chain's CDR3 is CASGLWGGAQHF. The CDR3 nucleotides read TGTGCTAGTGGTTTGTGGGGAGGCGCCCAGCATTTT.

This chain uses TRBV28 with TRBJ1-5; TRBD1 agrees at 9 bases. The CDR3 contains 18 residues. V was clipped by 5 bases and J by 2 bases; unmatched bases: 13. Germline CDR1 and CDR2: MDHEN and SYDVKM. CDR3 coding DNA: TGTGCCAGCAGTAGGCGGGGGACAGGGAGATTGGGCAATCAGCCCCAGCATTTT. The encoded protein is CASSRRGTGRLGNQPQHF.

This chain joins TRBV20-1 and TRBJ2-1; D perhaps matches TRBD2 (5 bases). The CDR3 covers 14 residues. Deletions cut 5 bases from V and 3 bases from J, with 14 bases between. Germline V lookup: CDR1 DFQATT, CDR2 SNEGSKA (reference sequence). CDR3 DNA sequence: TGCAGTGCTCGGCAACTAGACCACTACAATGAGCAGTTCTTC. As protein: CSARQLDHYNEQFF.

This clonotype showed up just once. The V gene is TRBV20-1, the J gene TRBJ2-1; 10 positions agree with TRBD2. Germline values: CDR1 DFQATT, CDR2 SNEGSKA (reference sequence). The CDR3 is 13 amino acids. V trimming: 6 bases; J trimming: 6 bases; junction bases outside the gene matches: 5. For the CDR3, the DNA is TGCAGTGCATCTAGCGGGAGAGGCAATGAGCAGTTCTTC. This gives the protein CSASSGRGNEQFF.

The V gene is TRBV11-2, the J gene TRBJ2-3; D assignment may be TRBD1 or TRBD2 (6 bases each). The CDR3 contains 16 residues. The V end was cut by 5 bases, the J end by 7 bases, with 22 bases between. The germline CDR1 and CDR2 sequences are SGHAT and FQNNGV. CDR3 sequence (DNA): TGTGCCAGCAGCCCCTTTCCCGCGGAAGGGGGGTATACGCAGTATTTT. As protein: CASSPFPAEGGYTQYF. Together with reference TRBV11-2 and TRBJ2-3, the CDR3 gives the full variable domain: EAGVAQSPRYKIIEKRQSVAFWCNPISGHATLYWYQQILGQGPKLLIQFQNNGVVDDSQLPKDRFSAERLKGVDSTLKIQPAKLEDSAVYLCASSPFPAEGGYTQYFGPGTRLTVL.

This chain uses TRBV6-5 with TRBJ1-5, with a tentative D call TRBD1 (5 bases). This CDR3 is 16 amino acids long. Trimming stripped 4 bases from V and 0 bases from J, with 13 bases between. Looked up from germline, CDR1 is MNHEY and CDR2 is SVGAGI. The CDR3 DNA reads TGTGCCAGCAGTTTAAGGACACCTTATAGCAATCAGCCCCAGCATTTT. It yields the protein CASSLRTPYSNQPQHF.

The CDR3 DNA reads as TGTGCCAGTATAAAACTAGCGGGAGATAACTCCTACAATGAGCAGTTCTTC. Translated, it gives CASIKLAGDNSYNEQFF. The gene calls are TRBV7-9 and TRBJ2-1; 11 nucleotides align to TRBD2. V trimming: 9 bases; J trimming: 0 bases; junction bases outside the gene matches: 10. The germline V gene encodes CDR1 SEHNR and CDR2 FQNEAQ (reference sequence). The CDR3 length is 17 residues.

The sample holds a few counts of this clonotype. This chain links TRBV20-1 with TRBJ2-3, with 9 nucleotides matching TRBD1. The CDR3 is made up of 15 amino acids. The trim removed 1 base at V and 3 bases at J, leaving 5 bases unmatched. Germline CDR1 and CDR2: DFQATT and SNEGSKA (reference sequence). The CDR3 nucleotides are TGCAGTGCTAGAGTCCGGGACAGGGCGACAGATACGCAGTATTTT. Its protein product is CSARVRDRATDTQYF.

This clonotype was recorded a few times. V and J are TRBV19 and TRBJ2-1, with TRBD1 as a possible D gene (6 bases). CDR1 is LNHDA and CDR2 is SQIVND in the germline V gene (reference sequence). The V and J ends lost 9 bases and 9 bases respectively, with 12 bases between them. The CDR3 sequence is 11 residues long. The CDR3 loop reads CASSLGGEQFF. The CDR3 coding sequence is TGTGCCAGCAGCTTAGGGGGTGAGCAGTTCTTC.

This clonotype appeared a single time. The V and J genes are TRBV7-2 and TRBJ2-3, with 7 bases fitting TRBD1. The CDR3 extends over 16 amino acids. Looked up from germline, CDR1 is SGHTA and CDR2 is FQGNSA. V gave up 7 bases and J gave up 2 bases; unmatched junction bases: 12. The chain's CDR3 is CASTIYGTAYTDTQYF. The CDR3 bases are TGTGCCAGCACCATTTATGGGACAGCGTACACAGATACGCAGTATTTT.

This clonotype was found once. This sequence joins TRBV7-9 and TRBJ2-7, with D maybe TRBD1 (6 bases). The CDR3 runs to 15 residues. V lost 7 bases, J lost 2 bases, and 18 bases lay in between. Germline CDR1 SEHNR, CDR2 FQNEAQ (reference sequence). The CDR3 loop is CASTSNRDKTYEQYF. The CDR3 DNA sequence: TGTGCCAGCACCTCAAACCGGGACAAAACCTACGAGCAGTACTTC. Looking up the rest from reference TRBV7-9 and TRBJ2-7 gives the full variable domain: DTGVSQNPRHKITKRGQNVTFRCDPISEHNRLYWYRQTLGQGPEFLTYFQNEAQLEKSRLLSDRFSAERPKGSFSTLEIQRTEQGDSAMYLCASTSNRDKTYEQYFGPGTRLTVT.

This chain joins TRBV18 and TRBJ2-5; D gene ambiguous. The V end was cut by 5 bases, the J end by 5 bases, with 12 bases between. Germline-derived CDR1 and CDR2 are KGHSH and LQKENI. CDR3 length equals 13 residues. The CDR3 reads CASSGGPVETQYF. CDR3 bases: TGTGCCAGCTCAGGCGGACCCGTCGAGACCCAGTACTTC.

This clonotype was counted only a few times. The CDR3 sequence: CASSLQDRFEAFF. The CDR3 nucleotides read TGTGCCAGCAGTTTACAAGACCGGTTTGAAGCTTTCTTT. The J gene is TRBJ1-1, the V gene TRBV28; D gene ambiguous. CDR1 is MDHEN, CDR2 SYDVKM, per germline. With 2 bases removed from V and 7 bases from J, the gap between germline ends came to 11 bases. CDR3 length: 13 amino acids.

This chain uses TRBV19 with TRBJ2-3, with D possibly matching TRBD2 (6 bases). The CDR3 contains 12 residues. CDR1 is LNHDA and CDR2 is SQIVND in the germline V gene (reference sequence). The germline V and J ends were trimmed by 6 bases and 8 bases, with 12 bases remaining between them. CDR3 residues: CASSGGRSTQYF. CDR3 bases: TGTGCCAGTAGCGGAGGGAGGAGTACGCAGTATTTT.

CDR3: CASSPTGTSGTNEQFF. The CDR3, as DNA: TGTGCCAGCAGCCCCACCGGGACTAGCGGGACAAATGAGCAGTTCTTC. The chain has TRBV5-6 and TRBJ2-1; 13 nucleotides line up with TRBD2. This CDR3 contains 16 residues. Per germline, CDR1 SGHDT and CDR2 YYEEEE. The V gene end was trimmed by 4 bases and the J gene end by 7 bases; junction bases not matched to a gene: 8.